Following are 21 T cell receptor beta chains from one sample sequenced in a study of T cell responses to AZD1222 COVID-19 vaccine. Assay used: immunoSEQ multiplex PCR; TCRdb lists only in-frame clones, some missing. The data hold about 130,000 clones, with around 90% observed a single time. The sample was peripheral blood, taken on day 0 of AZD1222 vaccination. The receptors here all came from an adult in good health.

This clone was detected only once. The chain employs TRBV7-5 and TRBJ2-7; the listed D gene, TRBD2, was not tested against the DNA. TRBV7-5 constitutes a pseudogene. The CDR3 length is 15 residues. This chain's CDR3 is CVRSLVRGRLGEQYF. The CDR3 coding sequence is TGTGTCAGAAGCTTAGTCAGAGGCCGATTAGGCGAGCAGTACTTC.

The sample holds a few counts of this clone. This chain joins TRBV25-1 and TRBJ2-5; D is undetermined. The CDR3 has 16 residues. Trimming took 1 base from V and 5 from J, leaving 17 bases between them. Per germline, CDR1 MGHDK and CDR2 SYGVNS. CDR3: CASSEFLGRSGETQYF. The CDR3 DNA reads TGTGCCAGCAGTGAATTTTTAGGCAGGTCGGGCGAGACCCAGTACTTC.

This CDR3 is CASSQDLVSSYNSPLHF. The CDR3 bases are TGTGCCAGCAGCCAAGATCTTGTGAGCTCCTATAATTCACCCCTCCACTTT. The chain recombines TRBV3-1 (or the pseudogene TRBV3-2) with TRBJ1-6; D not certain. CDR3 length: 17 amino acids. CDR1 LGHDT and CDR2 YNNKEL come from the germline V gene (reference sequence). V dropped 0 bases and J dropped 0 bases, with 9 bases sitting between them.

V usage is TRBV18 and J usage is TRBJ1-1; D is unclear. The V gene lost 6 bases and the J gene lost 4 bases, with 21 bases spanning the gap. This CDR3 spans 16 amino acids. CDR1 is KGHSH and CDR2 is LQKENI in the germline V gene. The CDR3 is CASSPSPVLGSTEAFF. As DNA, the CDR3 is TGTGCCAGCTCCCCTTCTCCGGTTTTGGGGAGCACTGAAGCTTTCTTT.

The chain couples TRBV4-1 to TRBJ1-3; D not resolved. Germline CDR1 reads MGHRA; CDR2 reads YSYEKL. The CDR3 contains 15 residues. V was trimmed by 3 bases and J by 0 bases, leaving 9 bases between them. CDR3 sequence (DNA): TGCGCCAGCAGCCAGGGTTTCGTCTCTGGAAACACCATATATTTT. The encoded protein is CASSQGFVSGNTIYF.

The V gene is TRBV18, the J gene TRBJ2-7, with 12 bases lining up with TRBD1. Germline V CDR1 and CDR2: KGHSH, LQKENI. The CDR3 spans 16 residues. Trimming removed 5 bases from V and 3 bases from J; junction bases left unmatched: 8. In DNA, the CDR3 is TGTGCCAGCTCAAACTCCGGGACAGGGGGCGTCTACGAGCAGTACTTC. It is translated as CASSNSGTGGVYEQYF. The full variable domain, rest sourced from reference TRBV18 and TRBJ2-7, is NAGVMQNPRHLVRRRGQEARLRCSPMKGHSHVYWYRQLPEEGLKFMVYLQKENIIDESGMPKERFSAEFPKEGPSILRIQQVVRGDSAAYFCASSNSGTGGVYEQYFGPGTRLTVT.

V usage is TRBV12-3 or TRBV12-4 and J usage is TRBJ2-1; 7 positions agree with TRBD1. The CDR3 contains 13 residues. V shed 5 bases and J 9 bases; nucleotides not matched to a gene: 7. This chain's CDR3 is CASSPGQFLEQFF. The CDR3 DNA reads as TGTGCCAGCAGTCCGGGACAGTTTCTTGAGCAGTTCTTC.

The chain couples TRBV7-9 to TRBJ1-3; D is uncertain. Per the germline V gene, CDR1 is SEHNR and CDR2 is FQNEAQ (reference sequence). The CDR3 contains 14 residues. Trimming left V 5 bases short and J 4 bases short, with 12 bases between. The CDR3 here is CASSPSEGGNTIYF. DNA for the CDR3: TGTGCCAGCAGCCCCTCGGAGGGAGGAAACACCATATATTTT. Variable domain in full (rest from reference TRBV7-9 and TRBJ1-3): DTGVSQNPRHKITKRGQNVTFRCDPISEHNRLYWYRQTLGQGPEFLTYFQNEAQLEKSRLLSDRFSAERPKGSFSTLEIQRTEQGDSAMYLCASSPSEGGNTIYFGEGSWLTVV.

The rearrangement uses TRBV5-5 and TRBJ1-2, with TRBD1 identical over 8 bases. V shed 4 bases and J 6 bases; nucleotides not matched to a gene: 5. CDR3 length: 13 amino acids. Germline CDR1 reads SGHKS; CDR2 reads YYEKEE (reference sequence). In DNA, the CDR3 is TGTGCCAGCAGCCCATGGACAGGGAATGGCTACACCTTC. As protein: CASSPWTGNGYTF.

The chain employs TRBV18 and TRBJ1-4, with 11 bases lining up with TRBD1. The CDR3 is 15 amino acids. V shed 0 bases and J 7 bases; nucleotides not matched to a gene: 1. Germline assignment: CDR1 KGHSH and CDR2 LQKENI. The CDR3 DNA sequence: TGTGCCAGCTCACCACCCGGGACAGGGGGTGAAAAACTGTTTTTT. This gives the protein CASSPPGTGGEKLFF.

The chain uses TRBV19 and TRBJ2-3; 9 bases are shared with TRBD1. Looked up from germline, CDR1 is LNHDA and CDR2 is SQIVND (reference sequence). V was clipped by 6 bases and J by 3 bases; unmatched bases: 10. The CDR3 is 16 residues long. The DNA for the CDR3 is TGTGCCAGTAGCCCGACAGGGGGATGGAGGACAGATACGCAGTATTTT. Translation gives CASSPTGGWRTDTQYF.

The chain joins TRBV4-1 to TRBJ1-2; D not certain. Germline V gene sequence: CDR1 MGHRA, CDR2 YSYEKL. Trimming took off 5 bases at V and 0 bases at J, with 10 bases between the two ends. The CDR3 is made up of 14 amino acids. CDR3 sequence: CASSSHGANYGYTF. The CDR3 nucleotides read TGCGCCAGCAGCTCCCATGGGGCTAACTATGGCTACACCTTC.

The rearrangement uses TRBV6-6 and TRBJ2-3, with TRBD2 matching over 8 bases. V was pared by 5 bases and J by 8 bases, with 12 bases of the junction left unmatched. This CDR3 region has 15 residues. Germline CDR1 is MNHNY and CDR2 is SVGAGI (reference sequence). CDR3 sequence (DNA): TGTGCCAGCAGTCCGGGGGCGGGGGGAAAGGTTACGCAGTATTTT. Protein product: CASSPGAGGKVTQYF.

This rearrangement joins TRBV7-8 to TRBJ1-4, with D tentatively TRBD1 (5 bases). The CDR3 spans 15 residues. Germline assignment: CDR1 SGHVS and CDR2 FQNEAQ. Trimming removed 0 bases from V and 5 bases from J, with 10 bases in between. The CDR3 sequence: CASSLAQGSNEKLFF. In DNA form, the CDR3 reads TGTGCCAGCAGCTTAGCGCAGGGTTCAAATGAAAAACTGTTTTTT.

The chain links TRBV15 to TRBJ2-7, with 9 bases lining up with TRBD2. This CDR3 comprises 16 residues. CDR1 is LNHNV and CDR2 is YYDKDF in the germline V gene (reference sequence). Losses at the gene ends were 5 bases for V and 8 bases for J; bases not matched to a gene: 16. For the CDR3, the DNA is TGTGCCACCAGCGAAGGGGTAGCGGGGGACGTCTTGCAGCAGTACTTC. Its translation is CATSEGVAGDVLQQYF.

The chain has TRBV11-2 and TRBJ2-1; TRBD2 matches 7 bases. With V trimmed by 2 bases and J by 10 bases, 2 bases remained unmatched. The germline gives CDR1 SGHAT, CDR2 FQNNGV. The CDR3 covers 12 residues. CDR3 region: CASSLSGTEQFF. For the CDR3, the DNA is TGTGCCAGCAGCTTAAGCGGGACCGAGCAGTTCTTC.

DNA of the CDR3: TGTGCCAGCAGCTTGGCCGGGACTTCTAGCTCCTACGAGCAGTACTTC. Protein: CASSLAGTSSSYEQYF. This chain connects TRBV5-6 to TRBJ2-7; maybe TRBD2 (6 bases). Germline V gene lookup returns CDR1 SGHDT and CDR2 YYEEEE. V was clipped by 0 bases and J by 0 bases, with 13 bases between them. The CDR3 is 16 amino acids.

This chain uses TRBV13 with TRBJ1-1; D gene uncertain. Looked up from germline, CDR1 is PRHDT and CDR2 is FYEKMQ (reference sequence). The CDR3 is 14 amino acids. The ends were cut back, 0 bases at V and 4 bases at J, with 9 bases in the middle. The CDR3: CASSLGRGFTEAFF. Written as DNA, the CDR3 is TGTGCCAGCAGCTTAGGGCGCGGGTTCACTGAAGCTTTCTTT.

V is TRBV2 and J is TRBJ2-7, with 7 nucleotides matching TRBD1. The CDR3 loop spans 17 amino acids. The V and J ends lost 4 bases and 5 bases, in that order; junction bases with no gene match: 17. In germline, CDR1 is SNHLY, CDR2 FYNNEI. The CDR3 reads CASSVLGLIQGFHEQYF. In nucleotides, the CDR3 is TGTGCCAGCAGTGTCCTCGGCCTAATACAGGGGTTCCACGAGCAGTACTTC.

The chain links TRBV7-2 to TRBJ2-1; D remains ambiguous. Germline values: CDR1 SGHTA, CDR2 FQGNSA. V lost 5 bases and J 1 base, leaving 9 bases between the germline ends. The CDR3 consists of 14 residues. CDR3 amino acids: CASSPMTSYNEQFF. In DNA, the CDR3 is TGTGCCAGCAGCCCCATGACATCCTACAATGAGCAGTTCTTC. The whole variable domain, filled in from reference TRBV7-2 and TRBJ2-1, reads GAGVSQSPSNKVTEKGKDVELRCDPISGHTALYWYRQSLGQGLEFLIYFQGNSAPDKSGLPSDRFSAERTGGSVSTLTIQRTQQEDSAVYLCASSPMTSYNEQFFGPGTRLTVL.

The genes are TRBV5-3 and TRBJ1-5; D is possibly TRBD1 (6 bases). TRBV5-3 is flagged as an ORF with uncertain function. The CDR3 covers 17 residues. V was shortened by 4 bases and J by 0 bases, with 17 bases between the two germline ends. CDR3: CARSGAGGHYSNQPQHF. The CDR3 bases are TGTGCCAGAAGCGGGGCGGGGGGACATTATAGCAATCAGCCCCAGCATTTT.